A selection of T cell receptor beta chains follows, all from one sample in a study of blood T cell repertoires in COVID-19. Here immunoSEQ multiplex PCR was the method, and the copy in TCRdb shows in-frame clones only, minus some. Of about 140,000 clones in the sample, around 86% were seen once. Sequenced sample: peripheral blood. The receptor source for this set is a human donor in a cohort sampled during active COVID-19. CDR3s include the opening cysteine and the closing phenylalanine or tryptophan. The D gene is left open where the match is weak. Size values are once, few and many counts, or a class for expanded clones, and some rows have none.

clone size | D gene | J gene | V gene | CDR3 protein | CDR3 DNA
- | TRBD2 | TRBJ2-5 | TRBV19 | CASSITLAGVMETQYF | TGTGCCAGTAGTATCACTTTAGCGGGAGTAATGGAGACCCAGTACTTC
- | - | TRBJ1-6 | TRBV12-5 | CASGVGHSNSPLHF | TGTGCTAGTGGGGTGGGACATTCTAATTCACCCCTCCACTTT
few | TRBD2 | TRBJ2-1 | TRBV7-3 | CASSQIAGGSYNEQFF | TGTGCCAGCAGCCAGATAGCGGGAGGCTCCTACAATGAGCAGTTCTTC
- | TRBD2 | TRBJ2-1 | TRBV30 | CAWSKDSGTTYNEQFF | TGTGCCTGGAGCAAGGATTCCGGGACTACCTACAATGAGCAGTTCTTC
- | - | TRBJ2-6 | TRBV5-1 | CASSPFPSGANVLTF | TGCGCCAGCAGCCCTTTTCCCTCTGGGGCCAACGTCCTGACTTTC
- | TRBD2 | TRBJ2-4 | TRBV5-6 | CASSVGPSGVKNIQYF | TGTGCCAGCAGCGTGGGGCCTAGCGGGGTTAAAAACATTCAGTACTTC
- | - | TRBJ1-3 | TRBV5-1 | CASSLAEGVGNTIYF | TGCGCCAGCAGCTTGGCCGAGGGGGTCGGTAACACCATATATTTT
- | - | TRBJ2-6 | TRBV19 | CASTLAGSGANVLTF | TGTGCCAGTACCCTGGCCGGGTCTGGGGCCAACGTCCTGACTTTC
few | - | TRBJ1-5 | TRBV18 | CASSREGSRISPPQHF | TGTGCCAGCTCACGGGAGGGGAGTCGGATCAGTCCGCCCCAGCATTTT
- | TRBD1 | TRBJ1-5 | TRBV23-1 | CASSHPHDRDPNQPQHF | TGCGCCAGCAGTCACCCTCATGACAGGGATCCGAATCAGCCCCAGCATTTT
- | - | TRBJ1-2 | TRBV5-1 | CASSLTGQTRLSNYGYTF | TGCGCCAGCAGCCTCACGGGACAAACTCGTTTATCTAACTATGGCTACACCTTC
- | TRBD1 | TRBJ1-2 | TRBV6-6 | CAGRQGANYGYTF | TGTGCCGGACGACAGGGGGCAAACTATGGCTACACCTTC
- | - | TRBJ2-7 | TRBV11-3 | CASSLDPSRGEQYF | TGTGCCAGCAGCTTAGATCCTTCCCGGGGCGAGCAGTACTTC
few | - | TRBJ1-4 | TRBV6-5 | CASRDRTTNEKLFF | TGTGCCAGCAGGGACAGAACAACTAATGAAAAACTGTTTTTT
- | TRBD1 | TRBJ2-7 | TRBV23-1 | CASSQRGQSSYEQYF | TGCGCCAGCAGTCAAAGGGGGCAAAGCTCCTACGAGCAGTACTTC
- | - | TRBJ2-5 | TRBV27 | CASSSGLFSTQYF | TGTGCCAGCAGTTCTGGACTCTTTTCGACCCAGTACTTC
- | TRBD1 | TRBJ1-2 | TRBV28 | CASSPQSGTVTGYTF | TGTGCCAGCAGTCCCCAATCCGGGACAGTCACTGGCTACACCTTC
- | TRBD2 | TRBJ2-1 | TRBV12-3/TRBV12-4 | CASSHILAAQFF | TGTGCCAGCAGCCACATCCTAGCGGCCCAGTTCTTC
- | TRBD2 | TRBJ2-7 | TRBV4-3 | CASSPGRPGLAGGSYEQYF | TGCGCCAGCTCCCCGGGGCGTCCGGGACTAGCGGGCGGATCCTACGAGCAGTACTTC
- | - | TRBJ2-1 | TRBV28 | CASSFQRSNEQFF | TGTGCCAGCAGTTTTCAGCGTAGCAATGAGCAGTTCTTC
- | TRBD2 | TRBJ2-7 | TRBV7-9 | CASSQLAGVAEQYF | TGTGCCAGCAGCCAACTAGCGGGAGTGGCCGAGCAGTACTTC
- | - | TRBJ2-3 | TRBV20-1 | CSAQGIDTQYF | TGCAGCGCACAGGGCATCGATACGCAGTATTTT
- | - | TRBJ1-6 | TRBV27 | CASSFSSYNSPLHF | TGTGCCAGCAGTTTCAGCTCCTATAATTCACCCCTCCACTTT
- | - | TRBJ1-4 | TRBV18 | CASSPQQDPTNEKLFF | TGTGCCAGCTCACCACAACAGGATCCAACTAATGAAAAACTGTTTTTT
- | TRBD2 | TRBJ2-1 | TRBV7-9 | CASSPTSGTFGEQFF | TGTGCCAGCAGCCCGACTAGCGGGACTTTCGGTGAGCAGTTCTTC
few | - | TRBJ1-5 | TRBV6-5 | CASSYSGAADQPQHF | TGTGCCAGCAGTTACAGTGGGGCAGCAGACCAGCCCCAGCATTTT
- | TRBD1 | TRBJ1-2 | TRBV6-5 | CASRGQGDGYTF | TGTGCCAGCAGGGGACAGGGAGACGGCTACACCTTC
- | TRBD1 | TRBJ1-2 | TRBV19 | CASASGTGGAVGYTF | TGTGCCAGTGCCTCCGGGACAGGGGGCGCAGTGGGCTACACCTTC
- | - | TRBJ1-6 | TRBV12-3/TRBV12-4 | CASSLIMSSPLHF | TGTGCCAGCAGCTTGATTATGAGCTCACCCCTCCACTTT
- | TRBD1 | TRBJ2-3 | TRBV7-2 | CASSTRQGAIKRTDTQYF | TGTGCCAGCAGCACCCGACAGGGGGCAATTAAACGCACAGATACGCAGTATTTT
- | TRBD1 | TRBJ2-7 | TRBV5-5 | CASSRQGVSSYEQYF | TGTGCCAGCAGCCGACAGGGTGTGAGCTCCTACGAGCAGTACTTC
- | TRBD2 | TRBJ2-5 | TRBV5-1 | CASRPSPGGLETQYF | TGCGCCAGCAGACCCTCGCCGGGAGGTTTGGAGACCCAGTACTTC
once | TRBD1 | TRBJ1-4 | TRBV5-1 | CASSLASTTGSNEKLFF | TGCGCCAGCAGCTTGGCTTCTACGACAGGGAGCAATGAAAAACTGTTTTTT
- | - | TRBJ2-3 | TRBV2 | CASSELFGGDTQYF | TGTGCCAGCAGTGAACTTTTTGGAGGAGATACGCAGTATTTT
- | TRBD1 | TRBJ1-1 | TRBV5-8 | CASSPRTGVGTEAFF | TGTGCCAGCAGCCCGCGGACAGGGGTAGGCACTGAAGCTTTCTTT
- | TRBD1 | TRBJ2-7 | TRBV19 | CASSIRRGQGRSYEQYF | TGTGCCAGTAGTATTCGTCGTGGACAGGGTCGCTCCTACGAGCAGTACTTC
- | TRBD2 | TRBJ2-1 | TRBV14 | CASSQGLAGGNEQFF | TGTGCCAGCAGCCAGGGACTAGCGGGAGGTAATGAGCAGTTCTTC
few | TRBD2 | TRBJ2-5 | TRBV30 | CAWSGELAGGQETQYF | TGTGCCTGGAGTGGGGAGCTAGCGGGGGGCCAAGAGACCCAGTACTTC
- | TRBD1 | TRBJ2-3 | TRBV2 | CASTGGQGSTDTQYF | TGTGCCAGCACTGGGGGACAGGGATCCACAGATACGCAGTATTTT
- | - | TRBJ1-1 | TRBV11-1 | CASSFGRSNTEAFF | TGTGCCAGCAGCTTCGGGAGGTCCAACACTGAAGCTTTCTTT
- | TRBD2 | TRBJ2-5 | TRBV7-3 | CASSSGLAAQETQYF | TGTGCCAGCAGCTCGGGACTAGCCGCTCAAGAGACCCAGTACTTC
- | - | TRBJ2-3 | TRBV3-1/TRBV3-2 | CASSQTRRAGSTDTQYF | TGTGCCAGCAGCCAGACCCGACGAGCGGGTAGCACAGATACGCAGTATTTT
once | - | TRBJ1-3 | TRBV5-1 | CASSLEGSGAGNTIYF | TGCGCCAGCAGCTTGGAGGGTTCGGGAGCTGGAAACACCATATATTTT
- | TRBD2 | TRBJ2-1 | TRBV6-1 | CASSEKSRASGRDNEQFF | TGTGCCAGCAGTGAAAAGTCGAGGGCTAGCGGGAGGGATAATGAGCAGTTCTTC
- | TRBD2 | TRBJ2-3 | TRBV6-5 | CASRLAGATDTQYF | TGTGCCAGCAGGCTAGCGGGAGCCACAGATACGCAGTATTTT
- | TRBD1 | TRBJ1-2 | TRBV4-3 | CASSMQGARGYGYTF | TGCGCCAGCAGCATGCAGGGGGCGCGGGGCTATGGCTACACCTTC
- | - | TRBJ2-6 | TRBV6-5 | CASSHGSVRANVLTF | TGTGCCAGCAGCCACGGGTCCGTTAGGGCCAACGTCCTGACTTTC
- | - | TRBJ2-7 | TRBV4-1 | CASSHLTGWGLEEQYF | TGCGCCAGCAGCCATCTCACAGGGTGGGGTCTAGAGGAGCAGTACTTC
once | TRBD2 | TRBJ2-3 | TRBV5-1 | CASSLAGSGSTDTQYF | TGCGCCAGCAGCTTGGCCGGTAGCGGGAGCACAGATACGCAGTATTTT
- | - | TRBJ2-1 | TRBV30 | CAWTEVYNEQFF | TGTGCCTGGACGGAGGTCTACAATGAGCAGTTCTTC